This T cell receptor (beta chain) was observed in a study of control samples from healthy donors and cancer patients. Germline CDR1 KGHSH, CDR2 LQKENI. The CDR3 spans 16 residues. The V gene end was trimmed by 6 bases and the J gene end by 5 bases; junction bases not matched to a gene: 15. This clone appeared once. Sequencing was performed with immunoSEQ multiplex PCR; in TCRdb, only in-frame clones are kept and a portion is missing. Of tens of thousands of clones in the sample, roughly 84% were seen once. This TCR was sampled from a man in his 70s with lung cancer. Input material: PBMCs. This chain joins TRBV18 and TRBJ1-1, with 7 bases identical to TRBD1. The DNA for the CDR3 is TGTGCCAGCTCCCTCAAGGGGGCAGGGGGAGGTACTGAAGCTTTCTTT. Translating gives CASSLKGAGGGTEAFF.